This T cell receptor beta chain emerged from a study of beta chain features in type 1 diabetes (dated by TCRdb to 2016 to 2018). In terms of the full investigation: Mean age, gender distribution, total cell number and subset yield did not differ between patients and healthy donors. Across all samples, around 100 million sorted cells were examined, and cell number per subset correlated strongly with RNA yield. The study compared the TCRB repertoires of sorted circulating CD4+ T cell subsets in recently diagnosed type 1 diabetes patients with those in matched healthy donors. Naive and central memory subsets were obtained from all 30 or so donors, but regulatory and stem cell-like memory subsets were isolated from only 8 patients and roughly eight healthy donors.

Of note for this clone: What antigen it recognizes has not been identified. Qualities for individual bases were not recorded, and no much larger clone is one base off.

CDR1 and CDR2 were assigned from the germline V gene (reference sequence) as LNHDA and SQIVND. V is clipped by 5 bases and J by 6 bases, and the sequence between their germline boundaries is 19 bases long. There are 16 amino acids in the CDR3, from cysteine to phenylalanine inclusive. Here the CDR3 DNA is all that survives: 48 bases in frame from base 1. From each donor, a single peripheral blood sample of 100 to 150 mL on average was drawn into heparinised tubes. A BD FACSAria II was used to sort naive, central memory, regulatory and stem cell-like memory CD4+ T cells with a panel that included CD45RO, CCR7, CD25, CD127, CD95 and CD27. Every sorted population had a purity above 95%. PBMCs were isolated immediately by Lymphoprep density gradient centrifugation and stained directly without culture. So that batch effects would be minimized, each experiment stained and sorted samples in pairs, pairing one healthy donor with one patient.

The entire isolated RNA was reverse transcribed using the High Capacity cDNA Reverse Transcription Kit, and thus expressed TCRB transcripts were sequenced. Deep immunoSEQ sequencing was applied to naive, central memory and regulatory T cell samples, giving an average of about 3.8 million total reads per sample. Sorted cells were lysed in RLT buffer and RNA was extracted with DNase-treated RNeasy Micro or Mini kits, depending on cell number. To prevent cross-contamination, each cell subset was processed individually, whereas patient and healthy donor samples were processed jointly. Using the immunoSEQ multiplex PCR, TCRB sequences were amplified from cDNA into 87-bp fragments spanning the CDR3 region. Sequencing of the amplicons was performed on the Illumina HiSeq platform. As for the original processing: Synthetic template baselines were used to correct PCR bias computationally, reads within Hamming distance 2 were collapsed together, and singletons that could not be merged were discarded. Reads were aligned to IMGT to assign V, D and J genes, CDR3 length, and insertions or deletions at six rearrangement sites. Within each subset, clonotype counts were normalized to the number of sorted cells before true diversity and Gini coefficients were calculated with the tcR R package. Repertoire sharing was quantified using the overlap coefficient calculated on TCRB nucleotide sequences. Out-of-frame TCRB sequences from naive cells were analyzed to stand in for the pre-selection repertoire. The immuneACCESS repertoire file appears here via TCRdb, limited to in-frame rearrangements. These files lack a portion of the clones; in checked studies, under half of the deficit traces to unresolved V genes, and the cause of the others is not known. Clonal size and the V and J genes are those of that table, whereas D and trimming came from the DNA. This sample lists 640,000 or so clones; over 11% were detected once. Clones ranked in the top ten supply 0.04% of the sample.

Study-level results and caveats: Because cDNA was sequenced instead of genomic DNA, activated cells with high expression could be over-represented, although the groups did not differ in activation or CD3 levels. In all four CD4+ subsets, TCRB CDR3 length was moderately but significantly shorter in type 1 diabetes patients. Shorter templates might have been favored by PCR, but patient and control samples were amplified and corrected together, so both groups would have been affected equally by any skew. Patients with type 1 diabetes made fewer insertions and deleted more nucleotides at VDJ recombination sites, implying thymic rearrangement abnormalities. Naive, central memory and regulatory TCRB repertoires appeared to be more similar among patients than among healthy donors. HLA sub-analyses involved small numbers of individuals, so any influence of HLA type on TCRB rearrangement remained unresolved.

Sequencing used naive CD4+ T cells from blood. This sample's cell subset or site label indicates: true naive CD4+ T cells. The V gene is TRBV19 and the J gene is TRBJ2-2; tentative D gene TRBD1, with 6 bases matching. The origin of this receptor is a man between 18 and 29 years old with type 1 diabetes. The CDR3 corresponds to CASSPRQDSVAGELFF. The sequence in DNA is TGTGCCAGTAGTCCCCGACAGGATTCTGTGGCCGGGGAGCTGTTTTTT.